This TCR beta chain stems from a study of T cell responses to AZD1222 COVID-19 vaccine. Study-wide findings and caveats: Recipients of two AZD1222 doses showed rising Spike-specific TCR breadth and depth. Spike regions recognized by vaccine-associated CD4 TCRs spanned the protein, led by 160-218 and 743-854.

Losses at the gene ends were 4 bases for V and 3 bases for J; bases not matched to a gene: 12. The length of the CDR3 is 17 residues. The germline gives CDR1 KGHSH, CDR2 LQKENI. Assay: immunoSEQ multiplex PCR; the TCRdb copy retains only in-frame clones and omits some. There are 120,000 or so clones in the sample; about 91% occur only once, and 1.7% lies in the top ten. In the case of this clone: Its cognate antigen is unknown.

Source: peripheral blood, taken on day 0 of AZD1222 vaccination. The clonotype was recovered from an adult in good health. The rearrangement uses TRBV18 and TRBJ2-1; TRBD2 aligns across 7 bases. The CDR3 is CASSLVDAGGGYNEQFF. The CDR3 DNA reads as TGTGCCAGCTCACTCGTCGATGCAGGCGGGGGCTACAATGAGCAGTTCTTC.